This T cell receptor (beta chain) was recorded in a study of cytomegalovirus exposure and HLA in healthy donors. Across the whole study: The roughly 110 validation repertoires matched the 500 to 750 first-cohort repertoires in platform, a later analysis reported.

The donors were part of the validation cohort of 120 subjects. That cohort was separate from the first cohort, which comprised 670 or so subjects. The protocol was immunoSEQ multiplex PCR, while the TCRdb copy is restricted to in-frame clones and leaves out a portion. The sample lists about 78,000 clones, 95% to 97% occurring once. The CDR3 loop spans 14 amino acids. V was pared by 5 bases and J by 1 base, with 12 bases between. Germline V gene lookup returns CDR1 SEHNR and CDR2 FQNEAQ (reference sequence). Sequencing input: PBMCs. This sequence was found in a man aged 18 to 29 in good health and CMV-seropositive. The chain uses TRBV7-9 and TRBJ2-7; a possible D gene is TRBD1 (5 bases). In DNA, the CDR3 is TGTGCCAGCAGCATCACGACAGATTCCTACGAGCAGTACTTC. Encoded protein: CASSITTDSYEQYF.